A single sample is the source of the 24 T cell receptor beta chains below, sequenced in a study of long-term antiretroviral therapy in people with HIV. Researchers ran immunoSEQ v3.0 at survey level. Sequenced by immunoSEQ multiplex PCR; TCRdb stores in-frame clones only, minus some. Here the sample spans under 45,000 clones, about nine tenths being singletons. Sequenced here: unsorted PBMCs, sampled 1.2 years after starting antiretroviral therapy. These receptors all come from a woman aged 50 to 60 with HIV.

The genes are TRBV19 and TRBJ1-4; maybe TRBD1 (5 bases). CDR1 and CDR2 (germline): LNHDA, SQIVND (reference sequence). The CDR3 length is 14 residues. V was shortened by 3 bases and J by 5 bases, with 10 bases between the two germline ends. The CDR3 region has the DNA TGTGCCAGTAGTATGGGACGGAGGAATGAAAAACTGTTTTTT. The encoded protein is CASSMGRRNEKLFF.

This clone was counted once. This chain links TRBV7-2 with TRBJ2-2; weak D call: TRBD1 (6 bases). From germline, CDR1 is SGHTA and CDR2 FQGNSA. Trimming pared 5 bases from V and 0 bases from J, leaving 10 bases between. The CDR3 spans 15 residues. The CDR3 loop reads CASSAGASNTGELFF. The CDR3 DNA sequence: TGTGCCAGCAGCGCAGGGGCTTCGAACACCGGGGAGCTGTTTTTT.

The chain uses TRBV2 and TRBJ1-1; D gene unclear. Deletions cut 8 bases from V and 1 base from J, with 11 bases between. Germline V lookup: CDR1 SNHLY, CDR2 FYNNEI. The CDR3 runs 13 residues. DNA for the CDR3: TGTGCCAGCTTAGTCCTGGGGAACACTGAAGCTTTCTTT. The encoded protein is CASLVLGNTEAFF.

This clone is a singleton in its sample. The rearrangement links TRBV30 to TRBJ2-6; D may correspond to TRBD1 or TRBD2 (5 bases each). Trimming removed 1 base at V and 4 bases at J, with 8 bases between. The CDR3 sequence is 14 residues long. Germline V lookup: CDR1 GTSNPN, CDR2 SVGIG (reference sequence). CDR3: CAWSAGLGANVLTF. CDR3 in DNA: TGTGCCTGGAGTGCGGGGCTAGGGGCCAACGTCCTGACTTTC.

V usage is TRBV5-8 and J usage is TRBJ1-1; the D is unclear. The CDR3 covers 15 residues. V dropped 3 bases and J dropped 4 bases, with 16 bases sitting between them. CDR1 and CDR2 (germline): SGHTS, YDEGEE. Here the CDR3 reads CASSYRIRALTEAFF. CDR3 sequence (DNA): TGTGCCAGCAGCTACCGGATACGAGCGCTCACTGAAGCTTTCTTT. Together with reference TRBV5-8 and TRBJ1-1, the CDR3 gives the full variable domain: EAGVTQSPTHLIKTRGQQATLRCSPISGHTSVYWYQQALGLGLQFLLWYDEGEERNRGNFPPRFSGRQFPNYSSELNVNALELEDSALYLCASSYRIRALTEAFFGQGTRLTVV.

The J gene is TRBJ2-7, the V gene TRBV9; D is unresolved. The CDR3 covers 12 residues. Germline V gives CDR1 SGDLS, CDR2 YYNGEE. The V end was cut by 3 bases, the J end by 2 bases, with 6 bases between. The CDR3 region has the DNA TGTGCCAGCAGCGCCGGGCCCTACGAGCAGTACTTC. This codes for CASSAGPYEQYF. Full variable domain (missing parts from reference TRBV9 and TRBJ2-7): DSGVTQTPKHLITATGQRVTLRCSPRSGDLSVYWYQQSLDQGLQFLIQYYNGEERAKGNILERFSAQQFPDLHSELNLSSLELGDSALYFCASSAGPYEQYFGPGTRLTVT.

This rearrangement joins TRBV2 to TRBJ2-3, with a tentative D call TRBD1 (5 bases). Trimming stripped 6 bases from V and 8 bases from J, with 15 bases between. The CDR3 covers 13 residues. Germline V gene data show CDR1 as SNHLY and CDR2 as FYNNEI. Written as DNA, the CDR3 is TGTGCCAGCAGCGACGAAGCCAGGGCTACGCAGTATTTT. Its translation is CASSDEARATQYF.

The V gene is TRBV19, the J gene TRBJ1-4; D is ambiguous. The germline V and J ends were trimmed by 3 bases and 6 bases, with 11 bases remaining between them. This CDR3 spans 14 amino acids. In germline, CDR1 is LNHDA, CDR2 SQIVND (reference sequence). CDR3 coding DNA: TGTGCCAGTAGTATTATAGGTCTCGATGAAAAACTGTTTTTT. This encodes CASSIIGLDEKLFF.

The chain employs TRBV2 and TRBJ1-6; possibly TRBD1 for D (5 bases). Germline CDR1 reads SNHLY; CDR2 reads FYNNEI. V lost 4 bases and J 5 bases, leaving 12 bases between the germline ends. The CDR3 extends over 15 amino acids. For the CDR3, the DNA is TGTGCCAGCAGTGTAGGGGATCCCGATAATTCACCCCTCCACTTT. Its protein is CASSVGDPDNSPLHF.

This clone came up once. The chain employs TRBV9 and TRBJ2-2, with TRBD2 identical over 7 bases. The V segment lost 4 bases and the J segment 0 bases; nucleotides outside the gene matches: 6. The CDR3 extends over 16 amino acids. In germline, CDR1 is SGDLS, CDR2 YYNGEE. The CDR3 DNA sequence: TGTGCCAGCAGCCGTGCTAGCGGTTCGAACACCGGGGAGCTGTTTTTT. Its protein product is CASSRASGSNTGELFF.

V is TRBV6-1 and J is TRBJ1-5; 10 nucleotides agree with TRBD1. V shed 6 bases, J shed 6 bases, and the junction held 8 bases outside the gene matches. This CDR3 has 15 residues. Per germline, CDR1 MNHNS and CDR2 SASEGT. The CDR3 sequence is CASRRQGADGQPQHF. DNA of the CDR3: TGTGCCAGCAGAAGACAGGGGGCGGATGGTCAGCCCCAGCATTTT.

V usage is TRBV6-5 and J usage is TRBJ1-1; D is unresolved. The CDR3 totals 13 residues. From germline, CDR1 is MNHEY and CDR2 SVGAGI. V was pared by 4 bases and J by 0 bases, with 6 bases between. CDR3 amino acids: CASSSQLNTEAFF. In DNA, the CDR3 is TGTGCCAGCAGTTCTCAGCTGAACACTGAAGCTTTCTTT.

The V call is TRBV5-8, the J call TRBJ1-1; D not resolved. The CDR3 has 13 amino acids. Trimming cost V 4 bases and J 4 bases, with 11 bases left between them. Germline CDR1 reads SGHTS; CDR2 reads YDEGEE. CDR3 protein: CASSRSLGTEAFF. In DNA, the CDR3 is TGTGCCAGCAGCAGATCCCTGGGCACTGAAGCTTTCTTT.

The chain combines TRBV18 with TRBJ2-7; 7 bases map to TRBD1. The CDR3 has 14 residues. Germline V lookup: CDR1 KGHSH, CDR2 LQKENI. J gave up 3 bases and V 6 bases, and 8 bases lay outside the gene matches. This chain's CDR3 is CASSPGQFLYEQYF. The CDR3 DNA reads as TGTGCCAGCTCTCCGGGACAGTTCCTCTACGAGCAGTACTTC.

The rearrangement links TRBV7-9 to TRBJ2-2, with a weak D call TRBD2 (7 bases). The germline V gene has CDR1 SEHNR and CDR2 FQNEAQ (reference sequence). The CDR3 is 16 residues long. V lost 4 bases and J 12 bases, leaving 24 bases between the germline ends. This CDR3 is CASSSIAGARGAKLFF. The CDR3 nucleotides are TGTGCCAGCAGCTCGATCGCCGGGGCCCGGGGGGCGAAGCTGTTTTTT. Variable domain in full (rest from reference TRBV7-9 and TRBJ2-2): DTGVSQNPRHKITKRGQNVTFRCDPISEHNRLYWYRQTLGQGPEFLTYFQNEAQLEKSRLLSDRFSAERPKGSFSTLEIQRTEQGDSAMYLCASSSIAGARGAKLFFGEGSRLTVL.

The chain joins TRBV7-2 to TRBJ2-7; TRBD2 matches 8 bases. The CDR3 is made up of 14 amino acids. Germline CDR1 reads SGHTA; CDR2 reads FQGNSA. The junction had 3 bases not matched to a gene; V was cut back by 4 bases and J by 1 base. The CDR3 nucleotides read TGTGCCAGCAGCTCGGGGGGGGTGTCCTACGAGCAGTACTTC. This sequence encodes CASSSGGVSYEQYF.

The genes are TRBV30 and TRBJ1-1; D is undetermined. The V gene lost 3 bases and the J gene lost 0 bases, with 11 bases spanning the gap. In germline, CDR1 is GTSNPN, CDR2 SVGIG (reference sequence). The length of the CDR3 is 14 residues. CDR3 loop: CAWSGDILNTEAFF. The CDR3 DNA reads TGTGCCTGGAGCGGCGACATCCTGAACACTGAAGCTTTCTTT.

V and J are TRBV5-5 and TRBJ2-5; 7 bases agree with TRBD2. The CDR3 extends over 15 amino acids. Germline lookup yields CDR1 SGHKS and CDR2 YYEKEE (reference sequence). V lost 5 bases, J lost 4 bases, and 11 bases stayed unmatched. CDR3 DNA sequence: TGTGCCAGCAGTATTCCGGGGGGAGGTGGAGAGACCCAGTACTTC. Translated, it gives CASSIPGGGGETQYF.

The chain is built from TRBV5-1 and TRBJ1-4; D remains ambiguous. The CDR3 runs to 17 residues. V was cut by 5 bases and J by 0 bases, with 17 bases left in between. Per the germline V gene, CDR1 is SGHRS and CDR2 is YFSETQ. The CDR3 is CASSPPSGSPTNEKLFF. The CDR3 DNA follows: TGCGCCAGCAGTCCACCGTCGGGTTCGCCAACTAATGAAAAACTGTTTTTT.

The J gene is TRBJ1-2, the V gene TRBV6-1, with D possibly being TRBD1 (6 bases). The germline V gene has CDR1 MNHNS and CDR2 SASEGT. Trimming took off 5 bases at V and 11 bases at J, with 15 bases between the two ends. The CDR3 contains 12 residues. CDR3 region: CASSKGQLSYTF. Written as DNA, the CDR3 is TGTGCCAGCAGTAAGGGACAACTCAGTTACACCTTC.

The chain carries TRBV6-5 and TRBJ1-5; possible D gene TRBD1, 6 bases. The CDR3 spans 14 residues. CDR1 and CDR2 (germline): MNHEY, SVGAGI. V shed 6 bases and J shed 1 base, with 10 bases lying between them. As DNA, the CDR3 is TGTGCCAGCAGAACAGGGTTGAGCAATCAGCCCCAGCATTTT. Amino acid sequence: CASRTGLSNQPQHF.

The rearrangement links TRBV19 to TRBJ1-2; tentatively, D is TRBD1 (6 bases). V lost 6 bases and J lost 1, with 18 bases in between. The CDR3 totals 16 residues. Looked up from germline, CDR1 is LNHDA and CDR2 is SQIVND (reference sequence). CDR3 sequence (DNA): TGTGCCAGTAGCGCGAATGACAGGAGGAATAACTATGGCTACACCTTC. Residues: CASSANDRRNNYGYTF. Drawing the rest from reference TRBV19 and TRBJ1-2, the complete variable domain is DGGITQSPKYLFRKEGQNVTLSCEQNLNHDAMYWYRQDPGQGLRLIYYSQIVNDFQKGDIAEGYSVSREKKESFPLTVTSAQKNPTAFYLCASSANDRRNNYGYTFGSGTRLTVV.

This chain connects TRBV7-7 to TRBJ1-5; 7 positions agree with TRBD1. Germline CDR1 SSHAT, CDR2 FNYEAQ (reference sequence). This CDR3 has 14 residues. CDR3: CASQSGGYTQPQHF. CDR3 DNA: TGTGCTAGCCAATCAGGGGGTTATACTCAGCCCCAGCATTTT.

V gene TRBV4-1 combines with J gene TRBJ2-5, with no clear D. CDR1 and CDR2 (germline): MGHRA, YSYEKL. This CDR3 spans 15 amino acids. Deletions cut 0 bases from V and 4 bases from J, with 12 bases between. This CDR3 is CASSQDPGIGETQYF. The CDR3, as DNA: TGCGCCAGCAGCCAAGATCCGGGTATTGGAGAGACCCAGTACTTC.